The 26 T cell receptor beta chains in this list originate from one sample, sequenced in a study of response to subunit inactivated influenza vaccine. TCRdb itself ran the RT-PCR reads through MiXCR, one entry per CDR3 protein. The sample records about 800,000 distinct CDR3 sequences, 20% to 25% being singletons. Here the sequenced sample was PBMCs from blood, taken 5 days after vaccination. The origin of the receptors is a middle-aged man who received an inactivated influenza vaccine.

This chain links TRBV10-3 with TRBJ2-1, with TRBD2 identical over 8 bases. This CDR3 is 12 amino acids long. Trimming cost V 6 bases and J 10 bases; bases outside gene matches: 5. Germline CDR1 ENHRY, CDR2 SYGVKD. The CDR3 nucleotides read TGTGCCATCAGGGGGTTAGCGGGGGAGCAGTTCTTC. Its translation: CAIRGLAGEQFF.

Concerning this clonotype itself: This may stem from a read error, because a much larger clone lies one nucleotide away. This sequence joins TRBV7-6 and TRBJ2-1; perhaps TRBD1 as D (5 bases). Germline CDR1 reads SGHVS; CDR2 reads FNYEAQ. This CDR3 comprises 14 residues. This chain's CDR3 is CASSSTVTYNEQLF. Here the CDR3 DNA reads TGTGCCAGCAGCTCGACAGTTACCTACAATGAGCAGCTCTTC.

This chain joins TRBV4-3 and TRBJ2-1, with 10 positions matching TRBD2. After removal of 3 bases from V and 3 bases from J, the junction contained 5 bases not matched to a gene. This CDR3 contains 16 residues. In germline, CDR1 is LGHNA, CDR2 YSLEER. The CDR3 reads CASSHGLAGDYNEQFF. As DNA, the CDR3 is TGCGCCAGCAGCCATGGTCTAGCGGGGGACTACAATGAGCAGTTCTTC.

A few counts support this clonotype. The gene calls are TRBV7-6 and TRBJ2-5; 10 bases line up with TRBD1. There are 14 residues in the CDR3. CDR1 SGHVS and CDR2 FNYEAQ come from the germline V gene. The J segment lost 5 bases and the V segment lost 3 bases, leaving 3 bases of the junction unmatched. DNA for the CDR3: TGTGCCAGCAGCTTGACAGGGGGCTGGGAGACCCAGTACTTC. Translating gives CASSLTGGWETQYF.

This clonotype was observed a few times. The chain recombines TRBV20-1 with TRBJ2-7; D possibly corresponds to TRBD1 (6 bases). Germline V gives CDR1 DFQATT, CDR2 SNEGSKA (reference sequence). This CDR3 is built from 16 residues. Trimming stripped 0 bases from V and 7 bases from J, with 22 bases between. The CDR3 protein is CSAREGWTALHEEQYF. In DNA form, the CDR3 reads TGCAGTGCTAGAGAGGGGTGGACAGCGCTCCATGAGGAGCAGTACTTC.

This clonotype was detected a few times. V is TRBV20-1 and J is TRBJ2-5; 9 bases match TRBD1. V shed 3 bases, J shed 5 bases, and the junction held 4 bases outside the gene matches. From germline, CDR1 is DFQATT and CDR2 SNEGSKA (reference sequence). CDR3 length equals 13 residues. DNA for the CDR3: TGCAGTGCTAGCGGACAGGGGACGGAGACCCAGTACTTC. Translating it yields CSASGQGTETQYF.

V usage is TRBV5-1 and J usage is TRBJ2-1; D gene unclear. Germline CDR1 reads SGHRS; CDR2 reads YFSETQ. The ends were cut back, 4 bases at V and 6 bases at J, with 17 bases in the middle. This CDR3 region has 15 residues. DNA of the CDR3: TGCGCCAGCAGCCCGAGTATAGGGCCTGGCAATGAGCAGTTCTTC. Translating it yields CASSPSIGPGNEQFF.

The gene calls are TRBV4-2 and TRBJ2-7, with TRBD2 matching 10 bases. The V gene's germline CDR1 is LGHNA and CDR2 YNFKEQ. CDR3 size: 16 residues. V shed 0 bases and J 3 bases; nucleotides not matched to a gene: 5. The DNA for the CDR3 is TGTGCCAGCAGCCAAGAAACTAGCGGGGTTTTCTACGAGCAGTACTTC. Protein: CASSQETSGVFYEQYF.

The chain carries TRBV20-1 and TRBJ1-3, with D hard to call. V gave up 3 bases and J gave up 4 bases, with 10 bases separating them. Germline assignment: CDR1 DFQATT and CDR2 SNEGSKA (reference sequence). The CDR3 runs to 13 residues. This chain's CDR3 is CSARVAGGNTIYF. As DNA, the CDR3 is TGCAGTGCTAGGGTAGCTGGAGGAAACACCATATATTTT.

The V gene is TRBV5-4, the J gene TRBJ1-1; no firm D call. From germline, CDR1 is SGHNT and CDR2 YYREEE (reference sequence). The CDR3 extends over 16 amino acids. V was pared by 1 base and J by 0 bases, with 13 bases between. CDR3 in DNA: TGTGCCAGCAGCTTGACCCCTGACGATATGAACACTGAAGCTTTCTTT. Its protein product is CASSLTPDDMNTEAFF. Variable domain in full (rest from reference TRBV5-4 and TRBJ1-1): ETGVTQSPTHLIKTRGQQVTLRCSSQSGHNTVSWYQQALGQGPQFIFQYYREEENGRGNFPPRFSGLQFPNYSSELNVNALELDDSALYLCASSLTPDDMNTEAFFGQGTRLTVV.

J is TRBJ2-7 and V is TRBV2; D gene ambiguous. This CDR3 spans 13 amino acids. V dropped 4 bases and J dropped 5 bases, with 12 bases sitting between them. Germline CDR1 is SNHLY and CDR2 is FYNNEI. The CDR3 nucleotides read TGTGCCAGCAGTGTGCGGCTTGGGGACGAGCAGTACTTC. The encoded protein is CASSVRLGDEQYF.

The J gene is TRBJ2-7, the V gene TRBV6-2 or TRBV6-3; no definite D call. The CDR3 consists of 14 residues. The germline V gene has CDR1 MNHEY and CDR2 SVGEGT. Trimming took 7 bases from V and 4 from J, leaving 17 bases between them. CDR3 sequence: CASTQPQTSYEQYF. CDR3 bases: TGTGCCAGCACTCAGCCACAGACATCTTACGAGCAGTACTTC.

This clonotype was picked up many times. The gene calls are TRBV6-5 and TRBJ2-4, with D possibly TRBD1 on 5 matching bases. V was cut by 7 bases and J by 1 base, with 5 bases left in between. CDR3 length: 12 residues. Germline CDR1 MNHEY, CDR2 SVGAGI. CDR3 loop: CASKGAKNIQYF. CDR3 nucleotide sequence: TGTGCCAGCAAGGGGGCCAAAAACATTCAGTACTTC.

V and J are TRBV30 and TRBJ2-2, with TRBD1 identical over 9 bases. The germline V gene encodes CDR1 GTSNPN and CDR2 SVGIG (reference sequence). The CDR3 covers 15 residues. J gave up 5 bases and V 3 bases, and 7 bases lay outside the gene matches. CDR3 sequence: CAWRGGTGLTGELFF. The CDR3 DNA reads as TGTGCCTGGAGGGGAGGGACAGGGCTGACCGGGGAGCTGTTTTTT. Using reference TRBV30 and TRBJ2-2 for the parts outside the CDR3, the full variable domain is SQTIHQWPATLVQPVGSPLSLECTVEGTSNPNLYWYRQAAGRGLQLLFYSVGIGQISSEVPQNLSASRPQDRQFILSSKKLLLSDSGFYLCAWRGGTGLTGELFFGEGSRLTVL.

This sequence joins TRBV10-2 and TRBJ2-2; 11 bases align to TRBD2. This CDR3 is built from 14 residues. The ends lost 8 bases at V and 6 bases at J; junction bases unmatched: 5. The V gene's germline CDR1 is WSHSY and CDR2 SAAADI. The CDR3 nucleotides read TGCGCCAGCCGTCTAGCGGGGGGAGCCGGGGAGCTGTTTTTT. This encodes CASRLAGGAGELFF.

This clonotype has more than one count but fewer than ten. CDR3 DNA: TGTGCCAGCAGCTCGACCCCGGAGACTGAAGCTTTCTTT. This codes for CASSSTPETEAFF. The J gene is TRBJ1-1, the V gene TRBV7-2, with D uncertain. Germline loops: CDR1 SGHTA, CDR2 FQGNSA. The CDR3 consists of 13 residues. V dropped 4 bases and J dropped 5 bases, with 11 bases sitting between them.

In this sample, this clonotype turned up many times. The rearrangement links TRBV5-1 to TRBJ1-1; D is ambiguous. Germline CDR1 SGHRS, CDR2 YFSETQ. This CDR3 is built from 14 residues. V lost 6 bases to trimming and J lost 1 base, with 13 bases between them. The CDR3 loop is CASNRDGENTEAFF. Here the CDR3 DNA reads TGCGCCAGCAACAGAGATGGGGAGAACACTGAAGCTTTCTTT.

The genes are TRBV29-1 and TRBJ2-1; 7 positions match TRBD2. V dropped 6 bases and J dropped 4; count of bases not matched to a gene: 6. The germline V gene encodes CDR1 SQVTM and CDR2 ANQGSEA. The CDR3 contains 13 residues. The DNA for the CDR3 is TGCAGCGTAGAGAAGCGGGGTTACAATGAGCAGTTCTTC. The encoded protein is CSVEKRGYNEQFF.

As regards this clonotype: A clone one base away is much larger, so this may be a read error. The chain's CDR3 is CASSLRAASGSPNEQFF. The CDR3, as DNA: TGTGCCAGCAGCTTAAGGGCTGCGAGCGGGAGCCCCAATGAGCAGTTCTTC. V and J are TRBV7-8 and TRBJ2-1, with 8 bases identical to TRBD2. The junction had 12 bases not matched to a gene; V was cut back by 2 bases and J by 6 bases. CDR1 and CDR2 (germline): SGHVS, FQNEAQ. The CDR3 has 17 residues.

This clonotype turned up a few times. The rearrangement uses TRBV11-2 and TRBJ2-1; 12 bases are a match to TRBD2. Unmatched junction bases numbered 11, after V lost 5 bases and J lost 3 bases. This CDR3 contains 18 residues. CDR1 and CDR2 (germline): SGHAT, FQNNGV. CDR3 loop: CASSIRRTSGAFYNEQFF. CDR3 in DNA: TGTGCCAGCAGCATTCGACGGACTAGCGGGGCCTTCTACAATGAGCAGTTCTTC.

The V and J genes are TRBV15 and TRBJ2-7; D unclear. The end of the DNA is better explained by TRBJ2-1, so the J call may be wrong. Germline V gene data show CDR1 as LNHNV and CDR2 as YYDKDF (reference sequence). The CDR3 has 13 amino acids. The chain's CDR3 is CATSRDVANEQFF. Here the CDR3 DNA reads TGTGCCACCAGCAGAGATGTGGCAAACGAGCAGTTCTTC.

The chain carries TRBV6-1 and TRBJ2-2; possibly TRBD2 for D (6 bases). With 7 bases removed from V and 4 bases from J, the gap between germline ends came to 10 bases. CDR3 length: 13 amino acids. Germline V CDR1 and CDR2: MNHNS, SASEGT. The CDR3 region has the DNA TGTGCCAGCAAGCGGGTCGGCACCGGGGAGCTGTTTTTT. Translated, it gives CASKRVGTGELFF.

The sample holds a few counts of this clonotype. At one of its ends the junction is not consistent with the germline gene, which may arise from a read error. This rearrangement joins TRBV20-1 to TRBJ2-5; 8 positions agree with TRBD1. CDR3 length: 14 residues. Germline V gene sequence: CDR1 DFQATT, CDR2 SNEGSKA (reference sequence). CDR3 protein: CSARGQGQGETQYF. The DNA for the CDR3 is TGCAGTGCCAGAGGACAGGGCCAGGGGGAGACCCAGTACTTC.

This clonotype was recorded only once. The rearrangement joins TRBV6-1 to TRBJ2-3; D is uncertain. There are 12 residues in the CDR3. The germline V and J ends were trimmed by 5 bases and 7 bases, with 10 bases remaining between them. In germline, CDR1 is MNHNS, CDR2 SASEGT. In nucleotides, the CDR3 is TGTGCCAGCAGTCGCCCTTGGAATACGCAGTATTTT. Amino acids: CASSRPWNTQYF.

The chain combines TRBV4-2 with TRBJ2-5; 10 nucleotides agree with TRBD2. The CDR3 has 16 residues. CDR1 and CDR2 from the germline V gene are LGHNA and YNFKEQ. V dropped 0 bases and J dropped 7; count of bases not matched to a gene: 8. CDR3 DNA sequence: TGTGCCAGCAGCCAAGAAAGCGGGAGGGCCTTGGGGACCCAGTACTTC. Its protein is CASSQESGRALGTQYF.

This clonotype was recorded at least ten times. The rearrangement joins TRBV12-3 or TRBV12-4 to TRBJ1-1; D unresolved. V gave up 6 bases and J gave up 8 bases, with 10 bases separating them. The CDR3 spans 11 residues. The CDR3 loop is CASSSGLEAFF. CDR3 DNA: TGTGCCAGCAGCTCCGGGCTCGAAGCTTTCTTT.